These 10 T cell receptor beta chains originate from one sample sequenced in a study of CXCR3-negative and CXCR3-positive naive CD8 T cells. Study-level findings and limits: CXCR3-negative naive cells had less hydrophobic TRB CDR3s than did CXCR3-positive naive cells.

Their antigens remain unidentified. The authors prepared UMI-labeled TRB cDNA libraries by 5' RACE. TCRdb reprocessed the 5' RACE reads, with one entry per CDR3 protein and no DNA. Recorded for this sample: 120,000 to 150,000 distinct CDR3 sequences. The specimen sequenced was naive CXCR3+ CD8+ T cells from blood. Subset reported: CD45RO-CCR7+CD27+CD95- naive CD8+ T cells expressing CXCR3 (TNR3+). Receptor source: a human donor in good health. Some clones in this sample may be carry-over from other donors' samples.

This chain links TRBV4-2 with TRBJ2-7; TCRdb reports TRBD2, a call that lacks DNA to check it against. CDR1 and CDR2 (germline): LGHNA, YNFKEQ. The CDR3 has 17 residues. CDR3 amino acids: CASSQDASGIAMREQYF.

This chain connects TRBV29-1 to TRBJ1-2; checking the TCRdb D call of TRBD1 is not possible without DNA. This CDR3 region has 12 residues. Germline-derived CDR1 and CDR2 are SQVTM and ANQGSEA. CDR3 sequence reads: CSVEGESYGYTF.

The CDR3 loop is CSALPTIMNTEAFF. The chain is built from TRBV29-1 and TRBJ1-1. This CDR3 is 14 amino acids long. In germline, CDR1 is SQVTM, CDR2 ANQGSEA.

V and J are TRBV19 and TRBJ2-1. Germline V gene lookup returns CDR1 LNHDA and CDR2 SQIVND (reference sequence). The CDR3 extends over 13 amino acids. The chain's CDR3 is CATTGSSYNEQFF.

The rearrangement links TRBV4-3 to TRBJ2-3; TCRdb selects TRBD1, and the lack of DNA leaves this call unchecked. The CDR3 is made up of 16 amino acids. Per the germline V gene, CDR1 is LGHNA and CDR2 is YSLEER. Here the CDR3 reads CASSPQPGTGTDTQYF.

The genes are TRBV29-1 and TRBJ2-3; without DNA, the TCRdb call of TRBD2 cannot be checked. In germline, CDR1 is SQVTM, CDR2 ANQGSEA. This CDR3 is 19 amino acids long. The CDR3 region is CSVGLDGDRALRMRITQYF.

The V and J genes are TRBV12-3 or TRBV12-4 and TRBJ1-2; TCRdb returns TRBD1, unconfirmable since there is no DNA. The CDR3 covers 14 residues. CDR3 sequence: CASSSEWGAYGYTF.

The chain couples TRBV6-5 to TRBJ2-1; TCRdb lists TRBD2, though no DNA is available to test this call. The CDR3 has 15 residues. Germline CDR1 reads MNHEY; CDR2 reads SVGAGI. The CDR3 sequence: CGSSYGTSGYNEQFF.

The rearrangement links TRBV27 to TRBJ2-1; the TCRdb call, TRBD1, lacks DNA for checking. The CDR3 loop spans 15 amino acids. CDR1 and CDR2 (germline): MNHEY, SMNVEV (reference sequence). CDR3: CASSPRGFPGDEQFF.

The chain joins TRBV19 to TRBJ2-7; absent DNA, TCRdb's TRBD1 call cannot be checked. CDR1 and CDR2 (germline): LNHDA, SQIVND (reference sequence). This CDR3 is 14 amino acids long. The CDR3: CASSIQDTAYEQYF.